The 32 T cell receptor beta chains in this list originate from one sample, sequenced in a study of blood T cell repertoires in COVID-19. Assay used: immunoSEQ multiplex PCR; TCRdb lists only in-frame clones, some missing. The data show 45,000 or so clones, approximately 82% seen once. Sequenced sample: peripheral blood. The receptors shown here come from a woman in her seventies with acute or convalescent COVID-19.

The chain has TRBV5-8 and TRBJ1-1; 8 bases fit TRBD1. The J segment lost 4 bases and the V segment lost 2 bases, leaving 4 bases of the junction unmatched. Germline V CDR1 and CDR2: SGHTS, YDEGEE. The length of the CDR3 is 14 residues. CDR3 DNA sequence: TGTGCCAGCAGCTTAGCCAGGGGGCGCACTGAAGCTTTCTTT. This gives the protein CASSLARGRTEAFF.

This clone has more than one count but fewer than ten. The rearrangement links TRBV10-1 to TRBJ2-1; 7 bases align to TRBD2. The J segment lost 9 bases and the V segment lost 6 bases, leaving 11 bases of the junction unmatched. CDR1 is WNHNN and CDR2 is SYGVQD in the germline V gene (reference sequence). The CDR3 length is 14 residues. The CDR3 DNA is TGCGCCAGCAGCCAAGGACTAGTTGGTAGTGAGCAGTTCTTC. Translating gives CASSQGLVGSEQFF.

This chain connects TRBV6-6 to TRBJ2-5; 8 bases line up with TRBD1. The V gene end was trimmed by 5 bases and the J gene end by 1 base; junction bases not matched to a gene: 9. This CDR3 has 16 amino acids. Germline V CDR1 and CDR2: MNHNY, SVGAGI (reference sequence). The CDR3 DNA is TGTGCCAGCAGTCAACAGGGGGTTCTTGGCCAAGAGACCCAGTACTTC. As protein: CASSQQGVLGQETQYF.

The J gene is TRBJ2-1, the V gene TRBV6-6; a weak D match, TRBD2 (5 bases). Trimming took off 6 bases at V and 5 bases at J, with 17 bases between the two ends. CDR1 and CDR2 (germline): MNHNY, SVGAGI (reference sequence). The CDR3 has 15 residues. CDR3 coding DNA: TGTGCCAGCAGGTCGGAGGCCTTAGCTCACAATGAGCAGTTCTTC. It translates to CASRSEALAHNEQFF.

The gene calls are TRBV24-1 and TRBJ2-1; 8 nucleotides match TRBD1. The V gene's germline CDR1 is KGHDR and CDR2 SFDVKD. There are 17 residues in the CDR3. Trimming removed 0 bases from V and 5 bases from J; junction bases left unmatched: 8. CDR3 sequence (DNA): TGTGCCACCAGTGATTTGGGACAGGGAGTAAGCAACAATGAGCAGTTCTTC. It codes for CATSDLGQGVSNNEQFF.

The rearrangement uses TRBV9 and TRBJ1-2, with TRBD1 matching 8 bases. The germline CDR1 and CDR2 sequences are SGDLS and YYNGEE. This CDR3 has 16 amino acids. V was clipped by 3 bases and J by 4 bases; unmatched bases: 11. The CDR3 sequence: CASSALQGARGYGYTF. The CDR3 nucleotides are TGTGCCAGCAGCGCCCTCCAGGGGGCGCGCGGCTATGGCTACACCTTC. Full variable domain (missing parts from reference TRBV9 and TRBJ1-2): DSGVTQTPKHLITATGQRVTLRCSPRSGDLSVYWYQQSLDQGLQFLIQYYNGEERAKGNILERFSAQQFPDLHSELNLSSLELGDSALYFCASSALQGARGYGYTFGSGTRLTVV.

The V gene is TRBV28, the J gene TRBJ1-2; unclear D gene. The ends were cut back, 6 bases at V and 4 bases at J, with 15 bases in the middle. The CDR3 length is 14 residues. Germline assignment: CDR1 MDHEN and CDR2 SYDVKM. CDR3 bases: TGTGCCAGCAGCGGCGGGATTTTGGGCTATGGCTACACCTTC. Encoded protein: CASSGGILGYGYTF.

The chain links TRBV30 to TRBJ1-2; no reliable D call. Trimming left V 5 bases short and J 5 bases short, with 9 bases between. This CDR3 has 11 residues. Germline CDR1 GTSNPN, CDR2 SVGIG (reference sequence). CDR3 DNA: TGTGCCTGGGCTAGTGAGTATGGCTACACCTTC. Translated, it gives CAWASEYGYTF.

CDR3 nucleotide sequence: TGTGCCAGCAGCCAAGTGGGGACTAGCGGGAGCAATGAGCAGTTCTTC. It is translated as CASSQVGTSGSNEQFF. The gene calls are TRBV3-1 (or the pseudogene TRBV3-2) and TRBJ2-1, with 14 positions matching TRBD2. The ends lost 1 base at V and 6 bases at J; junction bases unmatched: 2. The CDR3 consists of 16 residues. Germline V gene data show CDR1 as LGHDT and CDR2 as YNNKEL (reference sequence).

The chain is built from TRBV11-3 and TRBJ2-1, with 13 bases that match TRBD2. This CDR3 is built from 16 residues. CDR1 SGHNT and CDR2 YENEEA come from the germline V gene. V lost 2 bases to trimming and J lost 6 bases; unmatched junction nucleotides: 4. CDR3 protein: CASSLQGLAGFNEQFF. The DNA for the CDR3 is TGTGCCAGCAGCTTACAGGGACTAGCGGGGTTCAATGAGCAGTTCTTC.

The chain carries TRBV9 and TRBJ1-2; possible D gene TRBD1, 5 bases. The CDR3 spans 13 residues. Trimming left V 4 bases short and J 3 bases short, with 10 bases between. Per the germline V gene, CDR1 is SGDLS and CDR2 is YYNGEE. CDR3 loop: CASSLDSYYGYTF. The CDR3 coding sequence is TGTGCCAGCAGCCTCGACAGTTACTATGGCTACACCTTC.

This chain connects TRBV5-4 to TRBJ2-1, with 7 bases matching TRBD2. This CDR3 is 15 amino acids long. CDR1 and CDR2 (germline): SGHNT, YYREEE (reference sequence). The V segment lost 4 bases and the J segment 0 bases; nucleotides outside the gene matches: 4. Here the CDR3 reads CASSPGTNSYNEQFF. DNA of the CDR3: TGTGCCAGCAGCCCCGGGACTAACTCCTACAATGAGCAGTTCTTC.

The J gene is TRBJ2-5, the V gene TRBV9; 8 bases map to TRBD2. Germline V gene sequence: CDR1 SGDLS, CDR2 YYNGEE. The CDR3 contains 18 residues. J was trimmed by 1 base and V by 4 bases; bases with no gene match: 15. The CDR3 loop reads CASSPRGSGGDIQETQYF. The CDR3 bases are TGTGCCAGCAGCCCCCGAGGTTCGGGGGGGGACATCCAAGAGACCCAGTACTTC. Filled out from reference TRBV9 and TRBJ2-5, the complete variable domain reads DSGVTQTPKHLITATGQRVTLRCSPRSGDLSVYWYQQSLDQGLQFLIQYYNGEERAKGNILERFSAQQFPDLHSELNLSSLELGDSALYFCASSPRGSGGDIQETQYFGPGTRLLVL.

This chain links TRBV6-5 with TRBJ2-1; 10 bases align to TRBD1. The CDR3 length is 15 residues. J was trimmed by 7 bases and V by 4 bases; bases with no gene match: 7. Germline CDR1 MNHEY, CDR2 SVGAGI. In DNA, the CDR3 is TGTGCCAGCAGTTTCCGACAGGGGGCCAGGAATGAGCAGTTCTTC. Translating gives CASSFRQGARNEQFF.

This clone has a single count. The chain links TRBV7-9 to TRBJ2-7; 8 bases align to TRBD1. The trim removed 2 bases at V and 5 bases at J, leaving 2 bases unmatched. Per germline, CDR1 SEHNR and CDR2 FQNEAQ (reference sequence). The CDR3 consists of 13 residues. Here the CDR3 DNA reads TGTGCCAGCAGCTTACAGGGGGCAGACGAGCAGTACTTC. Translating gives CASSLQGADEQYF.

This clone was observed a handful of times. This chain uses TRBV6-6 with TRBJ1-2; 10 positions agree with TRBD1. CDR1 MNHNY and CDR2 SVGAGI come from the germline V gene (reference sequence). The CDR3 runs 16 residues. V was clipped by 5 bases and J by 4 bases; unmatched bases: 10. The CDR3 sequence: CASSPTGGLPLYGYTF. As DNA, the CDR3 is TGTGCCAGCAGTCCGACAGGGGGCCTGCCCCTCTATGGCTACACCTTC.

V and J are TRBV6-5 and TRBJ2-3; D is perhaps TRBD2 (5 bases). The germline V gene encodes CDR1 MNHEY and CDR2 SVGAGI. The CDR3 has 13 residues. V shed 6 bases and J shed 0 bases, with 7 bases lying between them. The CDR3 DNA sequence: TGTGCCAGCAGGACTACTAGCACAGATACGCAGTATTTT. This translates into CASRTTSTDTQYF.

The V and J genes are TRBV19 and TRBJ2-1, with TRBD1 matching over 12 bases. The CDR3 contains 20 residues. After removal of 6 bases from V and 4 bases from J, the junction contained 19 bases not matched to a gene. Germline V lookup: CDR1 LNHDA, CDR2 SQIVND (reference sequence). This CDR3 reads CASSHRGQGASTRSYNEQFF. Written as DNA, the CDR3 is TGTGCCAGTAGCCATCGGGGACAGGGGGCTTCAACTAGGTCTTACAATGAGCAGTTCTTC.

The gene calls are TRBV3-1 (or the pseudogene TRBV3-2) and TRBJ2-1; 15 nucleotides line up with TRBD2. The CDR3 contains 17 residues. The V segment lost 0 bases and the J segment 10 bases; nucleotides outside the gene matches: 7. The germline V gene encodes CDR1 LGHDT and CDR2 YNNKEL (reference sequence). CDR3 in amino acids: CASSQDRGLAGGEEQFF. The CDR3 region has the DNA TGTGCCAGCAGCCAAGATCGCGGACTAGCGGGAGGGGAGGAGCAGTTCTTC.

The chain combines TRBV7-2 with TRBJ2-1, with TRBD2 identical over 7 bases. V was clipped by 0 bases and J by 4 bases; unmatched bases: 6. The CDR3 contains 16 residues. The V gene's germline CDR1 is SGHTA and CDR2 FQGNSA. The CDR3 DNA reads TGTGCCAGCAGCTTAGCAGCGGGGAAGAATTACAATGAGCAGTTCTTC. Its translation: CASSLAAGKNYNEQFF.

The chain employs TRBV11-1 and TRBJ2-7, with a weak D call TRBD2 (5 bases). Trimming cost V 4 bases and J 0 bases, with 16 bases left between them. The CDR3 runs 16 residues. Germline lookup yields CDR1 SGHAT and CDR2 FQDESV (reference sequence). The chain's CDR3 is CASSSPSGGSSYEQYF. As DNA, the CDR3 is TGTGCCAGCAGCTCCCCCTCGGGTGGGAGCTCCTACGAGCAGTACTTC.

In its sample, this clone was seen once. The chain couples TRBV6-5 to TRBJ1-1; D gene uncertain. Trimming took 8 bases from V and 6 from J, leaving 7 bases between them. Germline loops: CDR1 MNHEY, CDR2 SVGAGI. The CDR3 sequence is 10 residues long. CDR3: CASVRAEAFF. The CDR3 region has the DNA TGTGCCAGCGTGAGGGCTGAAGCTTTCTTT.

The V call is TRBV28, the J call TRBJ1-2; the D gene is possibly TRBD1 (5 bases). CDR3 length: 13 amino acids. Germline V lookup: CDR1 MDHEN, CDR2 SYDVKM. The V end lost 11 bases, the J end lost 2 bases, and 15 bases lay between the germline ends. The CDR3 loop reads CAHAAGANYGYTF. The CDR3 DNA reads TGTGCCCACGCCGCTGGGGCCAACTATGGCTACACCTTC.

V and J are TRBV6-5 and TRBJ2-7; 9 nucleotides match TRBD1. V dropped 5 bases and J dropped 5; count of bases not matched to a gene: 4. Germline CDR1 and CDR2: MNHEY and SVGAGI. The CDR3 has 13 amino acids. Written as DNA, the CDR3 is TGTGCCAGCAGTCGGACAGGGGTCCACGAGCAGTACTTC. Protein sequence: CASSRTGVHEQYF.

This clone was counted a few times. The rearrangement joins TRBV6-5 to TRBJ1-1, with no clear D. CDR3 size: 13 residues. In germline, CDR1 is MNHEY, CDR2 SVGAGI. Trimming left V 10 bases short and J 2 bases short, with 14 bases between. The CDR3 protein is CATEHLLNTEAFF. The CDR3 DNA sequence: TGTGCCACCGAACATCTTCTCAACACTGAAGCTTTCTTT.

CDR3 sequence reads: CASSVEGIDGYTF. The CDR3 DNA reads TGTGCCAGCAGCGTAGAGGGGATTGATGGCTACACCTTC. The rearrangement links TRBV9 to TRBJ1-2, with D tentatively TRBD1 (5 bases). Per germline, CDR1 SGDLS and CDR2 YYNGEE. The CDR3 has 13 amino acids. The V gene lost 0 bases and the J gene lost 6 bases, with 9 bases spanning the gap.

This clone was seen just once. This chain connects TRBV5-1 to TRBJ1-4; D not certain. Looked up from germline, CDR1 is SGHRS and CDR2 is YFSETQ. The CDR3 is made up of 16 amino acids. Trimming removed 2 bases at V and 0 bases at J, with 11 bases between. This chain's CDR3 is CASSFQELSTNEKLFF. CDR3 coding DNA: TGCGCCAGCAGCTTCCAGGAACTTTCAACTAATGAAAAACTGTTTTTT.

The chain links TRBV7-2 to TRBJ2-7, with 10 bases lining up with TRBD2. Germline trimming cut 7 bases from V and 0 bases from J; bases unmatched to any gene: 6. This CDR3 is 15 amino acids long. Germline CDR1 SGHTA, CDR2 FQGNSA. As DNA, the CDR3 is TGTGCCAGCACCCCCGGGACTAGCGTCTCCTACGAGCAGTACTTC. Translation: CASTPGTSVSYEQYF.

The chain joins TRBV7-3 to TRBJ2-1; D may be TRBD2 (6 bases). This CDR3 has 15 amino acids. Trimming left V 2 bases short and J 2 bases short, with 10 bases between. Germline V gene data show CDR1 as SGHTA and CDR2 as FQGTGA. In nucleotides, the CDR3 is TGTGCCAGCAGCTTATATGGGAGGACCTACAATGAGCAGTTCTTC. Protein sequence: CASSLYGRTYNEQFF.

The chain recombines TRBV18 with TRBJ2-3, with TRBD2 as a possible D gene (6 bases). Trimming took off 6 bases at V and 2 bases at J, with 9 bases between the two ends. Germline CDR1 reads KGHSH; CDR2 reads LQKENI. The CDR3 extends over 13 amino acids. The CDR3 region is CASSGTSTDTQYF. Here the CDR3 DNA reads TGTGCCAGCTCCGGGACTTCCACAGATACGCAGTATTTT.

Only a few counts were recorded for this clone. V gene TRBV29-1 combines with J gene TRBJ1-2, with unresolved D. The CDR3 is 12 residues long. Germline V gene lookup returns CDR1 SQVTM and CDR2 ANQGSEA. The ends were cut back, 5 bases at V and 1 base at J, with 8 bases in the middle. CDR3 sequence: CSVIVLNYGYTF. The CDR3 DNA reads TGCAGCGTTATCGTACTTAACTATGGCTACACCTTC.

The chain recombines TRBV15 with TRBJ2-1, with 10 bases lining up with TRBD1. CDR3 length equals 17 residues. CDR1 is LNHNV and CDR2 is YYDKDF in the germline V gene (reference sequence). Trimming took 5 bases from V and 8 from J; bases not matched to a gene: 15. The CDR3 sequence: CATSVPPPGQGWDEQFF. The CDR3 region has the DNA TGTGCCACCAGCGTCCCCCCACCGGGACAGGGGTGGGATGAGCAGTTCTTC. The whole variable domain, remainder taken from reference TRBV15 and TRBJ2-1, is DAMVIQNPRYQVTQFGKPVTLSCSQTLNHNVMYWYQQKSSQAPKLLFHYYDKDFNNEADTPDNFQSRRPNTSFCFLDIRSPGLGDTAMYLCATSVPPPGQGWDEQFFGPGTRLTVL.